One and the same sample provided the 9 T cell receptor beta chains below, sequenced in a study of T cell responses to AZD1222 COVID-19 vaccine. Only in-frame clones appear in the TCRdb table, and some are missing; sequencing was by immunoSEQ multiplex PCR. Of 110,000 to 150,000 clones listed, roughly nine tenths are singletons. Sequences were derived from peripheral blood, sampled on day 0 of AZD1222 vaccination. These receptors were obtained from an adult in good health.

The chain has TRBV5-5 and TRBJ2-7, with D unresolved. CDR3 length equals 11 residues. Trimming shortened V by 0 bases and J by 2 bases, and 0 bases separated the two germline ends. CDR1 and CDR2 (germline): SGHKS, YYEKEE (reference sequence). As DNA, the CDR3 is TGTGCCAGCAGCTTGGCCTACGAGCAGTACTTC. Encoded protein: CASSLAYEQYF.

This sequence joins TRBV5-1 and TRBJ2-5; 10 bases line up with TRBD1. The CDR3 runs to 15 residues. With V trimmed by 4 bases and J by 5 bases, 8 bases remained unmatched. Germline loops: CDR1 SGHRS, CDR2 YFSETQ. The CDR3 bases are TGCGCCAGCAGCATGGACAGGGGGAACCGGGAGACCCAGTACTTC. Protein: CASSMDRGNRETQYF.

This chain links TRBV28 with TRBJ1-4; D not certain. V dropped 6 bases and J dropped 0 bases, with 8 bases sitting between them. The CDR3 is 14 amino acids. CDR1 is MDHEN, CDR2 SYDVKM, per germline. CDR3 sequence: CASRVQATNEKLFF. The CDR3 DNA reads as TGTGCCAGCAGAGTTCAGGCAACTAATGAAAAACTGTTTTTT.

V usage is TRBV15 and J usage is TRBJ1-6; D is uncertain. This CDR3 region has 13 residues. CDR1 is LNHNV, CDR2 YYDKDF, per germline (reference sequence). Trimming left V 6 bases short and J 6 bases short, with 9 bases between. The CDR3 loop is CATSWKPNSPLHF. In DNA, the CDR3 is TGTGCCACCAGTTGGAAACCTAATTCACCCCTCCACTTT.

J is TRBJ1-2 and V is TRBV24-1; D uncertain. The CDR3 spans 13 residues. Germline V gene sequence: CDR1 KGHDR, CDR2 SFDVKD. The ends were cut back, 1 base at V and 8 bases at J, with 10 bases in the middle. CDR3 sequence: CATSDLRTGGYTF. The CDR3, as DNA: TGTGCCACCAGTGATTTAAGGACGGGAGGCTACACCTTC.

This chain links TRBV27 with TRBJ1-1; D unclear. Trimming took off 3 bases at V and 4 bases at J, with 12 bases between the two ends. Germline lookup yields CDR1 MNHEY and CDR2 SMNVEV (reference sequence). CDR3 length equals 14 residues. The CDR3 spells CASSFRPGPTEAFF. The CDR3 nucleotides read TGTGCCAGCAGTTTCCGACCGGGCCCCACTGAAGCTTTCTTT.

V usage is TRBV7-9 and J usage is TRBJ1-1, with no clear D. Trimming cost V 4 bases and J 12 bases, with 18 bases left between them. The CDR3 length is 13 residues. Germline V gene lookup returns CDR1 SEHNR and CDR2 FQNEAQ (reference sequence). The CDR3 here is CASSSHQRAVTFF. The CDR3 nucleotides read TGTGCCAGCAGCTCACATCAACGGGCGGTAACTTTCTTT.

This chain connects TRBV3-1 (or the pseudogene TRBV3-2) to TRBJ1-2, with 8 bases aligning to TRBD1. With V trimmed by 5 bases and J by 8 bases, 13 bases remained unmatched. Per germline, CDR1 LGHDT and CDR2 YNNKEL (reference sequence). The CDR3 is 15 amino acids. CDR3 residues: CASSSSGQGRRGYTF. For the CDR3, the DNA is TGTGCCAGCAGCTCCAGCGGACAGGGCCGGAGAGGCTACACCTTC.

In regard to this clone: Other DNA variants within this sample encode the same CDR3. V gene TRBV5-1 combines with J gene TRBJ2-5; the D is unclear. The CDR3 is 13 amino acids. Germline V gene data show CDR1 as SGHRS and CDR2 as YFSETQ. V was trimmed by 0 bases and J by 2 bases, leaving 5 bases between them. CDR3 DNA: TGCGCCAGCAGCTTGGGGGGACAAGAGACCCAGTACTTC. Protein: CASSLGGQETQYF.